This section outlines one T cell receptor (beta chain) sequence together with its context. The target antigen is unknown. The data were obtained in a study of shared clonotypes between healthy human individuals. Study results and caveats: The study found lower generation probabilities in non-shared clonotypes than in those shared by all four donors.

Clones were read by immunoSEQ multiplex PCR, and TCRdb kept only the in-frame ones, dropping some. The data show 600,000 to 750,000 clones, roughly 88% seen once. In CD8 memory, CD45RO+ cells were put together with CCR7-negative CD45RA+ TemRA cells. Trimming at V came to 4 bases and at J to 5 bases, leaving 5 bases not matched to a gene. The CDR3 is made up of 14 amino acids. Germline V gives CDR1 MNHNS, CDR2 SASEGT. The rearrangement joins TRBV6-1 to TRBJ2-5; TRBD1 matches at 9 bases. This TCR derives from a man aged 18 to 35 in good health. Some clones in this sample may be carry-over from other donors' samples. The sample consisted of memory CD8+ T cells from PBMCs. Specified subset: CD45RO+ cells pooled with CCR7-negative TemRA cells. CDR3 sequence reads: CASSAYGTGETQYF. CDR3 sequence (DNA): TGTGCCAGCAGTGCGTATGGGACAGGGGAGACCCAGTACTTC.